This T cell receptor beta chain was recovered during a study of a mutant IDH1 vaccine in newly diagnosed glioma. This CDR3 contains 14 residues. Trimming cost V 6 bases and J 8 bases; bases outside gene matches: 8. CDR1 is SEHNR, CDR2 FQNEAQ, per germline (reference sequence). Described time point: week 5, during vaccination. The content of each vaccine dose was 300 ug of mutant IDH1 20-mer peptide, and topical imiquimod accompanied it. As concerns this clone: What it binds is unknown.

TCRdb keeps only in-frame clones here, not all; method: immunoSEQ multiplex PCR. The table shows almost 30,000 clones, with roughly 87% occurring only once. This sequence joins TRBV7-9 and TRBJ2-3; 10 bases map to TRBD2. The sequence was collected from a woman aged 35 to 49 with glioma. Some clones in this sample may be carry-over from other donors' samples. The sequenced sample was peripheral blood mononuclear cells (PBMCs), obtained from a glioma patient whose treatment included an IDH1 peptide vaccine. This CDR3 is CASSPTSGDGTQYF. CDR3 coding DNA: TGTGCCAGCAGTCCAACTAGCGGGGACGGTACGCAGTATTTT.